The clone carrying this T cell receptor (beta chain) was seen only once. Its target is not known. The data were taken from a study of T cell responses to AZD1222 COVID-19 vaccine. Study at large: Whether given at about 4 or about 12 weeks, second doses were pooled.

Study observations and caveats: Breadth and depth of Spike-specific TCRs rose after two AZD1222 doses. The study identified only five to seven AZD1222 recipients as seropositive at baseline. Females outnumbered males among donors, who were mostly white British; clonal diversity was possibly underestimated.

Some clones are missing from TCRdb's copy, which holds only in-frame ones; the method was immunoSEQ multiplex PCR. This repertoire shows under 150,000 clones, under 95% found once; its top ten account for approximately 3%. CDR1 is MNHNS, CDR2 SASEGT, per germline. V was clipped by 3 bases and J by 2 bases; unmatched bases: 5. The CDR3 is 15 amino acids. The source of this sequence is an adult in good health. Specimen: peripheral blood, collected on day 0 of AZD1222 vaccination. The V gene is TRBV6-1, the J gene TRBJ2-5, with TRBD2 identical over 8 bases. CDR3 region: CASSDPAGAQETQYF. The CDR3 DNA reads TGTGCCAGCAGTGACCCAGCGGGGGCTCAAGAGACCCAGTACTTC.